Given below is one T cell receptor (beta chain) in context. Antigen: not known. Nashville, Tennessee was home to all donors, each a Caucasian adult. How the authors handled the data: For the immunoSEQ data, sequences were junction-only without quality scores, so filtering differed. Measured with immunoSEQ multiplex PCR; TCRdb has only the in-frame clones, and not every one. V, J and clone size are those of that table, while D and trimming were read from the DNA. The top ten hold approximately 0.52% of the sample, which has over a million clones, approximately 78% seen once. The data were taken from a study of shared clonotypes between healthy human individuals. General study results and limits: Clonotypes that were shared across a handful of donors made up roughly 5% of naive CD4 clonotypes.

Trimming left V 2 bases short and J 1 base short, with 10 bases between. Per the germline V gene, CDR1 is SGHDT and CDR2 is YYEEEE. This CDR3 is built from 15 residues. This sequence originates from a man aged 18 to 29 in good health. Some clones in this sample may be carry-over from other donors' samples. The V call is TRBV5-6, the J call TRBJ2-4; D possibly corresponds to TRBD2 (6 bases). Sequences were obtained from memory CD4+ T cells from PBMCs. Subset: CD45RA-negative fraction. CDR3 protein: CASSLGGIAKNIQYF. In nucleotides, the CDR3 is TGTGCCAGCAGCTTAGGAGGGATCGCCAAAAACATTCAGTACTTC.